Presented here are 26 T cell receptor beta chains from one specimen sequenced in a study of lymphopenia after photon versus proton radiotherapy. TCRdb keeps only in-frame clones here, not all; method: immunoSEQ multiplex PCR. The sample includes some 64,000 clones, 87% of them seen just once. The sequences come from peripheral blood, collected from a patient treated with proton-based radiotherapy. The receptor source for this set is an older man with esophageal cancer.

The chain couples TRBV5-4 to TRBJ1-2; D unclear. The ends were cut back, 1 base at V and 5 bases at J, with 3 bases in the middle. This CDR3 has 11 residues. CDR1 is SGHNT, CDR2 YYREEE, per germline (reference sequence). DNA of the CDR3: TGTGCCAGCAGCTTGAATTATGGCTACACCTTC. Translation gives CASSLNYGYTF.

This sequence joins TRBV19 and TRBJ2-1; D not resolved. The germline V gene encodes CDR1 LNHDA and CDR2 SQIVND (reference sequence). This CDR3 has 13 residues. Between the trimmed V and J ends, which lost 4 bases and 7 bases, there was a span of 11 bases. The CDR3 loop is CASSTLPRNEQFF. The CDR3 DNA is TGTGCCAGTAGTACCCTCCCCAGAAATGAGCAGTTCTTC.

The chain couples TRBV5-6 to TRBJ1-2, with a possible D match to TRBD1 (5 bases). The CDR3 is 19 residues long. V was trimmed by 5 bases and J by 4 bases, leaving 30 bases between them. Germline CDR1 SGHDT, CDR2 YYEEEE. The CDR3 reads CASSSSRARWRGRFYGYTF. Here the CDR3 DNA reads TGTGCCAGCAGTTCCTCCCGGGCGAGGTGGAGGGGCCGGTTCTATGGCTACACCTTC. Supplemented by reference TRBV5-6 and TRBJ1-2, the full variable domain reads DAGVTQSPTHLIKTRGQQVTLRCSPKSGHDTVSWYQQALGQGPQFIFQYYEEEERQRGNFPDRFSGHQFPNYSSELNVNALLLGDSALYLCASSSSRARWRGRFYGYTFGSGTRLTVV.

Remarks on this clone: The germline gene is not matched at one end of the junction; a read error may be the cause. The chain uses TRBV19 and TRBJ2-7; the match to TRBD2 covers 11 bases. Looked up from germline, CDR1 is LNHDA and CDR2 is SQIVND (reference sequence). There are 18 residues in the CDR3. The CDR3 is CVSSIELAGANRAYEQYF. The DNA for the CDR3 is TGTGTCAGTAGTATTGAACTAGCGGGAGCTAATAGGGCCTACGAGCAGTACTTC.

This sequence joins TRBV30 and TRBJ1-5; no clear D. V was clipped by 5 bases and J by 2 bases, with 10 bases between them. This CDR3 contains 13 residues. The germline gives CDR1 GTSNPN, CDR2 SVGIG (reference sequence). The CDR3 protein is CAWSRAGNQPQHF. As DNA, the CDR3 is TGTGCCTGGTCGAGGGCAGGCAATCAGCCCCAGCATTTT. The variable domain in full, with the rest retrieved from reference TRBV30 and TRBJ1-5, is SQTIHQWPATLVQPVGSPLSLECTVEGTSNPNLYWYRQAAGRGLQLLFYSVGIGQISSEVPQNLSASRPQDRQFILSSKKLLLSDSGFYLCAWSRAGNQPQHFGDGTRLSIL.

CDR3 sequence reads: CASSYSVGVTEAFF. In DNA, the CDR3 is TGTGCCAGCAGTTACTCCGTGGGGGTCACTGAAGCTTTCTTT. This chain connects TRBV6-5 to TRBJ1-1, with D perhaps matching TRBD1 (5 bases). V was pared by 0 bases and J by 4 bases, with 9 bases between. Germline CDR1 is MNHEY and CDR2 is SVGAGI. The CDR3 length is 14 residues.

The rearrangement joins TRBV6-1 to TRBJ2-7; D is undetermined. The CDR3 has 13 amino acids. V dropped 4 bases and J dropped 2 bases, with 9 bases sitting between them. The germline V gene has CDR1 MNHNS and CDR2 SASEGT. The CDR3 nucleotides are TGTGCCAGCAGTGCCCCAGGCGCCTACGAGCAGTACTTC. The encoded protein is CASSAPGAYEQYF.

This sequence joins TRBV7-2 and TRBJ1-6; D gene uncertain. CDR1 and CDR2 from the germline V gene are SGHTA and FQGNSA. Trimming stripped 1 base from V and 9 bases from J, with 10 bases between. The CDR3 loop spans 14 amino acids. The CDR3 DNA is TGTGCCAGCAGCTTAGTTCCCGAGGGTTCACCCCTCCACTTT. Protein sequence: CASSLVPEGSPLHF.

V gene TRBV9 combines with J gene TRBJ1-1; D uncertain. V was pared by 0 bases and J by 0 bases, with 3 bases between. This CDR3 comprises 13 residues. CDR1 is SGDLS and CDR2 is YYNGEE in the germline V gene. The CDR3 sequence is CASSVAMNTEAFF. In DNA, the CDR3 is TGTGCCAGCAGCGTAGCCATGAACACTGAAGCTTTCTTT.

The V gene is TRBV6-6, the J gene TRBJ2-2, with a weak D call TRBD1 (6 bases). The V gene's germline CDR1 is MNHNY and CDR2 SVGAGI (reference sequence). Trimming stripped 6 bases from V and 3 bases from J, with 11 bases between. This CDR3 has 14 amino acids. The CDR3 sequence is CASSLGQYTGELFF. CDR3 in DNA: TGTGCCAGCAGCCTCGGACAGTACACCGGGGAGCTGTTTTTT.

The J gene is TRBJ2-3, the V gene TRBV2, with D perhaps TRBD2 (6 bases). CDR3 length: 14 residues. Trimming cost V 11 bases and J 0 bases, with 15 bases left between them. The germline V gene has CDR1 SNHLY and CDR2 FYNNEI. The CDR3 region has the DNA TGTGCCTCCAGCGGGCGGACTAGCACAGATACGCAGTATTTT. It encodes CASSGRTSTDTQYF.

This clone was observed a single time. The J gene is TRBJ2-1, the V gene TRBV7-2; 15 nucleotides match TRBD2. Trimming at V came to 6 bases and at J to 5 bases, leaving 5 bases not matched to a gene. Looked up from germline, CDR1 is SGHTA and CDR2 is FQGNSA. This CDR3 spans 16 amino acids. The CDR3 DNA follows: TGTGCCAGCAGGCCGGGACTAGCGGGAGGTCACAATGAGCAGTTCTTC. It is translated as CASRPGLAGGHNEQFF.

The V call is TRBV6-5, the J call TRBJ2-7; 9 nucleotides line up with TRBD1. The CDR3 runs to 16 residues. From germline, CDR1 is MNHEY and CDR2 SVGAGI. V gave up 0 bases and J gave up 6 bases; unmatched junction bases: 9. CDR3 loop: CASSYSRDREWGEQYF. The CDR3 nucleotides read TGTGCCAGCAGTTACTCCCGGGACAGGGAGTGGGGCGAGCAGTACTTC.

V gene TRBV4-3 combines with J gene TRBJ2-2; 11 positions match TRBD2. V shed 0 bases and J 10 bases; nucleotides not matched to a gene: 7. This CDR3 is 16 amino acids long. Germline lookup yields CDR1 LGHNA and CDR2 YSLEER. The CDR3 region is CASSQELAGGAEELFF. The DNA of the CDR3 is TGCGCCAGCAGCCAAGAGCTAGCGGGGGGCGCTGAGGAGCTGTTTTTT.

This clone was detected once. The chain is built from TRBV7-8 and TRBJ2-3; no definite D call. The germline V gene encodes CDR1 SGHVS and CDR2 FQNEAQ. The CDR3 runs 15 residues. The ends were cut back, 5 bases at V and 1 base at J, with 13 bases in the middle. In nucleotides, the CDR3 is TGTGCCAGCAGCCCCCGGGTCGGCCGCACAGATACGCAGTATTTT. Encoded protein: CASSPRVGRTDTQYF.

J is TRBJ2-5 and V is TRBV4-3; D not resolved. CDR3 length: 16 amino acids. The V and J ends lost 1 base and 5 bases respectively, with 17 bases between them. Germline V gives CDR1 LGHNA, CDR2 YSLEER. CDR3 loop: CASSQGSGIQVETQYF. CDR3 DNA: TGCGCCAGCAGCCAAGGTTCTGGGATTCAAGTGGAGACCCAGTACTTC.

V is TRBV7-2 and J is TRBJ2-5; D is undetermined. The germline V gene has CDR1 SGHTA and CDR2 FQGNSA. V dropped 1 base and J dropped 1 base, with 7 bases sitting between them. The CDR3 totals 14 residues. The CDR3 region is CASSLGGFQETQYF. The CDR3 coding sequence is TGTGCCAGCAGCTTAGGAGGCTTCCAAGAGACCCAGTACTTC.

The V and J genes are TRBV10-3 and TRBJ1-5; 10 nucleotides align to TRBD1. From germline, CDR1 is ENHRY and CDR2 SYGVKD. The CDR3 loop spans 17 amino acids. V shed 2 bases and J 4 bases; nucleotides not matched to a gene: 8. CDR3 sequence reads: CAISERDRGLGNQPQHF. CDR3 DNA sequence: TGTGCCATCAGTGAGAGAGACAGGGGGCTTGGAAATCAGCCCCAGCATTTT.

A note on this clone: This specimen includes other DNA sequences encoding the same CDR3. J is TRBJ1-2 and V is TRBV30, with D unclear. Between the trimmed V and J ends, which lost 0 bases and 5 bases, there was a span of 13 bases. The CDR3 runs to 14 residues. The germline CDR1 and CDR2 sequences are GTSNPN and SVGIG (reference sequence). CDR3 DNA: TGTGCCTGGAGTGTACAAGGGATAGGATATGGCTACACCTTC. Protein product: CAWSVQGIGYGYTF.

The J gene is TRBJ1-5, the V gene TRBV6-6; TRBD1 might be the D (5 bases). This CDR3 is built from 15 residues. CDR1 and CDR2 from the germline V gene are MNHNY and SVGAGI (reference sequence). The V and J ends lost 5 bases and 4 bases respectively, with 15 bases between them. In DNA, the CDR3 is TGTGCCAGCAGTCCCATGCCCGGGGGAAATCAGCCCCAGCATTTT. It encodes CASSPMPGGNQPQHF.

J is TRBJ1-2 and V is TRBV5-1; perhaps TRBD1 as D (6 bases). Germline CDR1 SGHRS, CDR2 YFSETQ. This CDR3 spans 14 amino acids. V lost 0 bases and J lost 3, with 9 bases in between. As DNA, the CDR3 is TGCGCCAGCAGCTTGGGGACAGACCACTATGGCTACACCTTC. Its translation: CASSLGTDHYGYTF.

The V gene is TRBV5-1, the J gene TRBJ1-1; D not certain. The CDR3 spans 15 residues. The germline V gene has CDR1 SGHRS and CDR2 YFSETQ. V gave up 0 bases and J gave up 7 bases, with 16 bases separating them. The CDR3 sequence: CASSLAWVGSGEAFF. The CDR3, as DNA: TGCGCCAGCAGCTTGGCCTGGGTGGGGTCCGGTGAAGCTTTCTTT.

The chain recombines TRBV18 with TRBJ1-1; possible D gene TRBD1, 5 bases. Germline V gives CDR1 KGHSH, CDR2 LQKENI. V lost 2 bases to trimming and J lost 0 bases, with 10 bases between them. CDR3 length equals 15 residues. The CDR3 loop reads CASSPTGVMNTEAFF. In nucleotides, the CDR3 is TGTGCCAGCTCACCAACGGGGGTAATGAACACTGAAGCTTTCTTT.

The J gene is TRBJ1-6, the V gene TRBV10-3; D remains unclear. V dropped 0 bases and J dropped 10 bases, with 13 bases sitting between them. The CDR3 is 15 residues long. Germline-derived CDR1 and CDR2 are ENHRY and SYGVKD. The CDR3 region is CAISESRNSESPLHF. Here the CDR3 DNA reads TGTGCCATCAGTGAGTCCCGGAATTCGGAATCACCCCTCCACTTT.

V and J are TRBV9 and TRBJ1-1; 12 nucleotides align to TRBD1. Trimming removed 4 bases from V and 11 bases from J; junction bases left unmatched: 12. CDR3 length: 15 residues. Germline CDR1 reads SGDLS; CDR2 reads YYNGEE. The CDR3, as DNA: TGTGCCAGCAGCCCGACCGGGACAGGGGGCTCCTACGCTTTCTTT. Amino acid sequence: CASSPTGTGGSYAFF.

This chain uses TRBV7-6 with TRBJ2-1, with 9 bases matching TRBD2. The CDR3 is made up of 16 amino acids. In germline, CDR1 is SGHVS, CDR2 FNYEAQ. With 2 bases clipped from V and 4 bases from J, the junction kept 6 bases outside the gene matches. CDR3 residues: CASSLQLAGEYNEQFF. CDR3 bases: TGTGCCAGCAGCTTACAACTAGCGGGCGAGTACAATGAGCAGTTCTTC.